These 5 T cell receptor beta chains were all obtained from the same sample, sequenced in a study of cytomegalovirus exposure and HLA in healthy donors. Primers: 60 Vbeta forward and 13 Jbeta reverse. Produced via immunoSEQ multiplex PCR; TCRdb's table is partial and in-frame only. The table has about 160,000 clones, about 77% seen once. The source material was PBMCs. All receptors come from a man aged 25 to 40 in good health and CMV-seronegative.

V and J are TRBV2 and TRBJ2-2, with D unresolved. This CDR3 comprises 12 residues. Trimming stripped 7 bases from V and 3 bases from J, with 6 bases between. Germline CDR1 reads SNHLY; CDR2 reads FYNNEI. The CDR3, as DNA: TGTGCCAGCACTCGCGACACCGGGGAGCTGTTTTTT. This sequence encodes CASTRDTGELFF.

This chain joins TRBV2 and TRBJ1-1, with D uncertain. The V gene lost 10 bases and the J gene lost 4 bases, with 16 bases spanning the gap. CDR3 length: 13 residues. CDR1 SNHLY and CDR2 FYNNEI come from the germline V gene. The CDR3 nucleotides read TGTGCCACTAAGGAGAGGGAGGGCACTGAAGCTTTCTTT. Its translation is CATKEREGTEAFF. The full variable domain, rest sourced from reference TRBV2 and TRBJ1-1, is EPEVTQTPSHQVTQMGQEVILRCVPISNHLYFYWYRQILGQKVEFLVSFYNNEISEKSEIFDDQFSVERPDGSNFTLKIRSTKLEDSAMYFCATKEREGTEAFFGQGTRLTVV.

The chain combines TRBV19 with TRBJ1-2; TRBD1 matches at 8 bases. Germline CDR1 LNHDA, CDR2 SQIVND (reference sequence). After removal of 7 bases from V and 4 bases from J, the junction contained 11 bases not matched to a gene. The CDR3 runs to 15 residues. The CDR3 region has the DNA TGTGCCAGTATGACAGGGGCGCCTTCGAGCTATGGCTACACCTTC. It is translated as CASMTGAPSSYGYTF.

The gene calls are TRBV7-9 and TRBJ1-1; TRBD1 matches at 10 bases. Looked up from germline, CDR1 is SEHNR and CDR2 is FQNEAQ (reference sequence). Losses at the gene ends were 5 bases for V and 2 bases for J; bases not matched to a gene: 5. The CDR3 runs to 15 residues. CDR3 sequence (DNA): TGTGCCAGCAGCGCGACAGGGGGCTACAACACTGAAGCTTTCTTT. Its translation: CASSATGGYNTEAFF. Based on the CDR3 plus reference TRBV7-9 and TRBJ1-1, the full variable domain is DTGVSQNPRHKITKRGQNVTFRCDPISEHNRLYWYRQTLGQGPEFLTYFQNEAQLEKSRLLSDRFSAERPKGSFSTLEIQRTEQGDSAMYLCASSATGGYNTEAFFGQGTRLTVV.

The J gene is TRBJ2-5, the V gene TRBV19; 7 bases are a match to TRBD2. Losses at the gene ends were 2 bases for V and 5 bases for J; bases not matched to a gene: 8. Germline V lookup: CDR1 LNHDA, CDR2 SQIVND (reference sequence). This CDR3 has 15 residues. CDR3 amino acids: CASSISAGEGETQYF. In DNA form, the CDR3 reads TGTGCCAGTAGTATATCGGCGGGAGAGGGGGAGACCCAGTACTTC.